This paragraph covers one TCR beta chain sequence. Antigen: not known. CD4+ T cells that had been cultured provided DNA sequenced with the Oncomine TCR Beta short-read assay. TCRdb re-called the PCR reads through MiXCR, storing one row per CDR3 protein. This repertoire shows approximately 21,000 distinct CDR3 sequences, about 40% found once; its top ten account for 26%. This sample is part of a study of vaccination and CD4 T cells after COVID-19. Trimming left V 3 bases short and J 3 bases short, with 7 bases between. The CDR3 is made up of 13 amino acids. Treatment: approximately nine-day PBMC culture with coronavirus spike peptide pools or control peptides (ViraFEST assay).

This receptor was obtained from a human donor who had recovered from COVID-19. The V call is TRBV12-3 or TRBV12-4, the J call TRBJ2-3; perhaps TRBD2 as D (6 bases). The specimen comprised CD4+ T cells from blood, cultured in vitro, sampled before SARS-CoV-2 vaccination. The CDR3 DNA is TGTGCCAGCAGTTTCGGGGGAACAGATACGCAGTATTTT. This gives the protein CASSFGGTDTQYF.